These 12 T cell receptor beta chains share one sample of origin, sequenced in a study of cytomegalovirus exposure and HLA in healthy donors. Amplification used 60 Vbeta primers and 13 Jbeta primers. Profiling relied on immunoSEQ multiplex PCR, and the TCRdb table lists in-frame clones only, not all of them. The sample holds more than 50,000 clones, 65% to 80% seen once. The specimen was PBMCs. These receptors all come from a man in his forties in good health and CMV-seropositive.

The chain carries TRBV30 and TRBJ1-2, with D unresolved. Trimming left V 1 base short and J 9 bases short, with 6 bases between. Germline assignment: CDR1 GTSNPN and CDR2 SVGIG (reference sequence). The CDR3 runs 10 residues. The CDR3 DNA is TGTGCCTGGAGTGAACTGAGCTACACCTTC. Translation: CAWSELSYTF.

The chain is built from TRBV7-2 and TRBJ1-5; D is possibly TRBD1 (5 bases). CDR3 length: 15 amino acids. The V gene's germline CDR1 is SGHTA and CDR2 FQGNSA. Deletions cut 2 bases from V and 2 bases from J, with 10 bases between. CDR3 sequence (DNA): TGTGCCAGCAGCTTACAACAGGTGGGCAATCAGCCCCAGCATTTT. This gives the protein CASSLQQVGNQPQHF.

V gene TRBV7-9 combines with J gene TRBJ2-1; 7 bases are shared with TRBD1. The CDR3 totals 12 residues. The V gene's germline CDR1 is SEHNR and CDR2 FQNEAQ (reference sequence). V trimming: 10 bases; J trimming: 5 bases; junction bases outside the gene matches: 5. The CDR3 DNA reads TGTGCCACCATTGACAGGGACAATGAGCAGTTCTTC. Translating it yields CATIDRDNEQFF.

The chain is built from TRBV6-1 and TRBJ1-2; 8 nucleotides align to TRBD1. CDR1 and CDR2 from the germline V gene are MNHNS and SASEGT. This CDR3 region has 16 residues. V was pared by 1 base and J by 4 bases, with 8 bases of the junction left unmatched. CDR3 region: CASSEEVQGASYGYTF. In DNA, the CDR3 is TGTGCCAGCAGTGAAGAGGTGCAGGGGGCGAGCTATGGCTACACCTTC.

The CDR3 bases are TGTGCCAGCAGTTACTCGTTCAGTAGCAATCAGCCCCAGCATTTT. Amino acid sequence: CASSYSFSSNQPQHF. The chain joins TRBV6-5 to TRBJ1-5; D gene uncertain. The CDR3 covers 15 residues. The germline gives CDR1 MNHEY, CDR2 SVGAGI. V lost 0 bases, J lost 0 bases, and 6 bases lay in between.

J is TRBJ1-1 and V is TRBV2, with D possibly TRBD1 on 6 matching bases. CDR3 length equals 14 residues. Between the trimmed V and J ends, which lost 7 bases and 4 bases, there was a span of 16 bases. Germline V gene data show CDR1 as SNHLY and CDR2 as FYNNEI. CDR3 bases: TGTGCCAGCACCGAAGGGGGGGCGCTCACTGAAGCTTTCTTT. This sequence encodes CASTEGGALTEAFF.

The chain is built from TRBV6-5 and TRBJ1-6, with 7 bases matching TRBD1. Germline CDR1 reads MNHEY; CDR2 reads SVGAGI. After removal of 2 bases from V and 5 bases from J, the junction contained 3 bases not matched to a gene. The CDR3 covers 15 residues. The CDR3, as DNA: TGTGCCAGCAGTTACGGGACAGTCCATAATTCACCCCTCCACTTT. Translated: CASSYGTVHNSPLHF.

This chain connects TRBV10-3 to TRBJ2-6; 8 bases match TRBD1. Germline V gene lookup returns CDR1 ENHRY and CDR2 SYGVKD. The CDR3 is made up of 20 amino acids. V lost 6 bases, J lost 1 base, and 17 bases stayed unmatched. The CDR3 is CAIRETNTVGTGSGANVLTF. CDR3 nucleotides: TGTGCCATCAGAGAGACGAACACCGTCGGGACAGGTTCTGGGGCCAACGTCCTGACTTTC.

CDR3 bases: TGCGCCAGCAGTCAATCGTCCCTCCCCTTACACACAGATACGCAGTATTTT. Translating gives CASSQSSLPLHTDTQYF. The chain has TRBV23-1 and TRBJ2-3, with unresolved D. TRBV23-1 qualifies as an ORF whose function is uncertain. Deletions cut 0 bases from V and 2 bases from J, with 15 bases between. The CDR3 contains 17 residues.

The V gene is TRBV6-5, the J gene TRBJ2-5; 7 positions agree with TRBD1. CDR3 length: 14 residues. Germline CDR1 MNHEY, CDR2 SVGAGI. The V and J ends lost 6 bases and 4 bases, in that order; junction bases with no gene match: 8. The CDR3 nucleotides read TGTGCCAGCAGGTTTACAGGGGTAGGAGAGACCCAGTACTTC. Encoded protein: CASRFTGVGETQYF.

The gene calls are TRBV5-1 and TRBJ1-6; 8 nucleotides match TRBD1. V shed 4 bases, J shed 8 bases, and the junction held 8 bases outside the gene matches. This CDR3 spans 15 amino acids. Germline V gives CDR1 SGHRS, CDR2 YFSETQ. As DNA, the CDR3 is TGCGCCAGCAGCGGCGGACAGGGTCTTGATTCACCCCTCCACTTT. Translation gives CASSGGQGLDSPLHF.

V is TRBV6-5 and J is TRBJ1-1, with a weak D call TRBD1 (5 bases). The CDR3 loop spans 14 amino acids. The V gene lost 5 bases and the J gene lost 4 bases, with 14 bases spanning the gap. CDR1 and CDR2 from the germline V gene are MNHEY and SVGAGI. CDR3 nucleotide sequence: TGTGCCAGCAGTCTACAGCGGGGCGGCACTGAAGCTTTCTTT. It translates to CASSLQRGGTEAFF.